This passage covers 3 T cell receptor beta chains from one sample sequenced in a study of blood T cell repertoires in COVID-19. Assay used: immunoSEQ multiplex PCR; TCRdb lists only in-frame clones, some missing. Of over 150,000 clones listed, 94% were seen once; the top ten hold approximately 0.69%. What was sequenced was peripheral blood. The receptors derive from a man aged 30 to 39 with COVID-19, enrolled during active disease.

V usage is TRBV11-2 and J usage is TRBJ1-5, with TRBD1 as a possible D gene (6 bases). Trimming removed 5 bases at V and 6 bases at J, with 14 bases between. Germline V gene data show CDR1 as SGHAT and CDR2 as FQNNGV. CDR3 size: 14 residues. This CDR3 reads CASSPQGLGQPQHF. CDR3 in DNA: TGTGCCAGCAGCCCCCAGGGGTTGGGTCAGCCCCAGCATTTT. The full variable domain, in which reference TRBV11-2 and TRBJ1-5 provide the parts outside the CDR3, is EAGVAQSPRYKIIEKRQSVAFWCNPISGHATLYWYQQILGQGPKLLIQFQNNGVVDDSQLPKDRFSAERLKGVDSTLKIQPAKLEDSAVYLCASSPQGLGQPQHFGDGTRLSIL.

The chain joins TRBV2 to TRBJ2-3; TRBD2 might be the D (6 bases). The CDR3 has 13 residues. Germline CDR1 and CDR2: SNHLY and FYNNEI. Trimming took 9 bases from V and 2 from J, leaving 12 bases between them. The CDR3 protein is CARGGEITDTQYF. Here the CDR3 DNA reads TGTGCCAGAGGCGGGGAAATCACAGATACGCAGTATTTT.

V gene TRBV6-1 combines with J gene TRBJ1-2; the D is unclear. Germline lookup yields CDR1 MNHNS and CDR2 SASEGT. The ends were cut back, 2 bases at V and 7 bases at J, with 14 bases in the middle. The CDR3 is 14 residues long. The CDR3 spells CASSESLGRLGYTF. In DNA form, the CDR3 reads TGTGCCAGCAGTGAATCGTTAGGCAGGCTTGGCTACACCTTC.